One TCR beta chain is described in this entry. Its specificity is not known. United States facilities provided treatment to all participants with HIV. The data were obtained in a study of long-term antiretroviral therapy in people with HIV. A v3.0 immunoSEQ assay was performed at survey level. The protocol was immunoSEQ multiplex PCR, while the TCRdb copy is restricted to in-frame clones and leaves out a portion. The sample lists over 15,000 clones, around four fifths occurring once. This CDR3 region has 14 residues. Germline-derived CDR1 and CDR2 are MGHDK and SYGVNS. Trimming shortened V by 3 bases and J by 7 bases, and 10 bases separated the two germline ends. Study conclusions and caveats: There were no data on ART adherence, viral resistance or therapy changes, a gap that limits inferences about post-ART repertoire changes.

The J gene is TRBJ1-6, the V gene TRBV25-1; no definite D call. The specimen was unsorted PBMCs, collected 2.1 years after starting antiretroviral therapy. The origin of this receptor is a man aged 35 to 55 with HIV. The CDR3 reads CASSDPGVNSPLHF. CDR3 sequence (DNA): TGTGCCAGCAGTGACCCCGGGGTAAATTCACCCCTCCACTTT.